The clone carrying this TCR beta chain turned up a few times. The data are from a study of T-cell reconstitution after alpha-beta-depleted transplantation in children. The TCRbeta library was prepared with unique molecular identifiers. TCRdb re-derived calls from the PCR reads in MiXCR, one entry per CDR3 protein. The sample yields approximately 510,000 distinct CDR3 sequences, about a sixth seen once. Germline lookup yields CDR1 LNHNV and CDR2 YYDKDF (reference sequence). This CDR3 has 14 residues. V was trimmed by 1 base and J by 3 bases, leaving 6 bases between them. The V and J genes are TRBV15 and TRBJ2-2; D tentatively fits TRBD1 or TRBD2 (5 bases each). The sample in question was PBMCs from the stem cell graft donor, obtained from the stem cell graft. This receptor was identified in a human donor who donated a stem cell graft to a child with acute lymphoblastic leukemia. The CDR3 region is CATSRGGYTGELFF. CDR3 sequence (DNA): TGTGCCACCAGCAGAGGGGGGTACACCGGGGAGCTGTTTTTT.